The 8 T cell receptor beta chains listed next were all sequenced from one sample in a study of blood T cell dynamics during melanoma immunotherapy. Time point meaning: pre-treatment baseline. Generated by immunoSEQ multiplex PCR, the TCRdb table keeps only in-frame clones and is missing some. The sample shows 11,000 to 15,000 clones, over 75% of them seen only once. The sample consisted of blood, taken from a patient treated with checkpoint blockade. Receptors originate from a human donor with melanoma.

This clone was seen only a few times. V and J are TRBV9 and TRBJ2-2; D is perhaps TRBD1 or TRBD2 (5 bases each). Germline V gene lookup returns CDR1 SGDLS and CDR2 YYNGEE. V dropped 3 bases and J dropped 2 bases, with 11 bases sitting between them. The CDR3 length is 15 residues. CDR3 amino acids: CASSAGTTNTGELFF. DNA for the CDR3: TGTGCCAGCAGCGCCGGGACCACTAACACCGGGGAGCTGTTTTTT.

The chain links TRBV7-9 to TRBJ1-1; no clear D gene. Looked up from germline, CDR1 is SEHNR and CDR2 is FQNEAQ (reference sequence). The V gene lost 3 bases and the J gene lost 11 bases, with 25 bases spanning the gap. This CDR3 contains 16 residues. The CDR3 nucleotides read TGTGCCAGCAGCTTGAGGACCGGTGACCCCCGCCCGCCCGCTTTCTTT. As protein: CASSLRTGDPRPPAFF.

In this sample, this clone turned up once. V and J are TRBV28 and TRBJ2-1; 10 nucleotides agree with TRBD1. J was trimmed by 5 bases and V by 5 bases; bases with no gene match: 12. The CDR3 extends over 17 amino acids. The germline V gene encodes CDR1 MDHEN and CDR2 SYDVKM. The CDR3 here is CASSPQPGQGSHNEQFF. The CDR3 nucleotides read TGTGCCAGCAGTCCCCAGCCGGGACAGGGGTCCCACAATGAGCAGTTCTTC.

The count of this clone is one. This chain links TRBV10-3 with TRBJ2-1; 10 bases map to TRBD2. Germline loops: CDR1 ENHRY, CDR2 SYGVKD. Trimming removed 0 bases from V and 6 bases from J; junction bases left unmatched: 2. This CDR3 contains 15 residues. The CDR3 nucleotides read TGTGCCATCAGTGAGTCGGAGCGGGGGGGCAATGAGCAGTTCTTC. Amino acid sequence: CAISESERGGNEQFF.

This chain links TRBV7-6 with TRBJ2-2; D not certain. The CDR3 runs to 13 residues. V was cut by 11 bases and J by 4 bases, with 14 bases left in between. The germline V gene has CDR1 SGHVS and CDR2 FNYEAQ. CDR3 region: CAAMVVSTGELFF. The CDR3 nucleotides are TGTGCCGCAATGGTAGTGAGCACCGGGGAGCTGTTTTTT. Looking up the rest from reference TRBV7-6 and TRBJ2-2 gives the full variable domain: GAGVSQSPRYKVTKRGQDVALRCDPISGHVSLYWYRQALGQGPEFLTYFNYEAQQDKSGLPNDRFSAERPEGSISTLTIQRTEQRDSAMYRCAAMVVSTGELFFGEGSRLTVL.

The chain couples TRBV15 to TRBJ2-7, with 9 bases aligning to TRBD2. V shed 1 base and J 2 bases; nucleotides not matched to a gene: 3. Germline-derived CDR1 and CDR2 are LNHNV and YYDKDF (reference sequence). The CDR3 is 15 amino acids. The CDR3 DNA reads TGTGCCACCAGCAGAGTGGCTAGCGGGACCTACGAGCAGTACTTC. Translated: CATSRVASGTYEQYF.

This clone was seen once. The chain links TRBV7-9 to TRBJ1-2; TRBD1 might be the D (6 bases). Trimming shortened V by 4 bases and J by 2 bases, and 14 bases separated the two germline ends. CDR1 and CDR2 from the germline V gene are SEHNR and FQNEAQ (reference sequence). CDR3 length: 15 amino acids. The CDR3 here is CASSSDRRSNYGYTF. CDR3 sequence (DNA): TGTGCCAGCAGCTCCGACAGGAGGTCGAACTATGGCTACACCTTC.

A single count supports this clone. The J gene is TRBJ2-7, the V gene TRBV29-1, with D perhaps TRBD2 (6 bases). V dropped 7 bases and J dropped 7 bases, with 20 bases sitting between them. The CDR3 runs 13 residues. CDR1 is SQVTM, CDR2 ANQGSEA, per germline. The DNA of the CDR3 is TGCAGCGCCCGGGCGCTAGCGAAGGGAGAGCAGTACTTC. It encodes CSARALAKGEQYF.